This T cell receptor beta chain was observed in a study of cytomegalovirus exposure and HLA in healthy donors. Study observations and caveats: As a later analysis showed, a missense DCLRE1C variant was linked to trimming of TCR beta V- and J-genes.

This PCR relied on a set of 60 Vbeta primers and 13 Jbeta primers. TCRdb's table, derived via immunoSEQ multiplex PCR, lists solely in-frame clones and lacks some. The sample shows some 150,000 clones, roughly four fifths of them seen only once. This clone was recorded a few times. No antigen is known for it. Deletions cut 2 bases from V and 5 bases from J, with 4 bases between. The CDR3 loop spans 12 amino acids. Germline V gene data show CDR1 as GTSNPN and CDR2 as SVGIG (reference sequence). Participants comprised healthy donors of bone marrow. Sequencing used PBMCs. This rearrangement joins TRBV30 to TRBJ1-6; D not resolved. This clonotype was obtained from a female donor in good health and CMV-seronegative. CDR3 in amino acids: CAWSPDNSPLHF. CDR3 DNA sequence: TGTGCCTGGAGTCCGGATAATTCACCCCTCCACTTT.